A single TCR beta chain is shown here with its context. Germline V gives CDR1 SGHNT, CDR2 YYREEE (reference sequence). This CDR3 is built from 15 residues. The junction had 2 bases not matched to a gene; V was cut back by 2 bases and J by 0 bases. TCR beta sequencing covered blood CD8+ and CD4+ T cells. This entry comes from a study of CD8 T cells in Susac syndrome. Reverse transcription of about 0.45 to 1 ug RNA was performed with random hexamers. Via MiXCR, TCRdb re-called the immunoSEQ multiplex PCR reads, giving one row per CDR3 protein. The sample lists 210,000 or so distinct CDR3 sequences, about 94% occurring once.

The chain carries TRBV5-4 and TRBJ2-1; 7 nucleotides align to TRBD1. This clonotype was obtained from a human donor with Susac syndrome. The source material was CD4+ T cells from PBMCs. CDR3 amino acids: CASSFDRDSYNEQFF. Here the CDR3 DNA reads TGTGCCAGCAGCTTTGACAGGGACTCCTACAATGAGCAGTTCTTC.